This TCR beta chain stems from a study of blood T cells in healthy people across ages. General study results and limits: With donor CMV status unknown, expanded clonotype changes were possibly confounded.

A second PCR of 7 to 11 cycles used a sample-barcoded 5' primer and a J-beta primer mix. Using its own MiXCR run on the 5' RACE reads, TCRdb lists one record per CDR3 protein. The sample holds hundreds of thousands of distinct CDR3 sequences; 52% are singletons and the top ten take about 14%. Per sample, at least 6 micrograms of total RNA were extracted. This clonotype was counted only a few times. The antigen remains unidentified. Germline V gene lookup returns CDR1 DFQATT and CDR2 SNEGSKA (reference sequence). The length of the CDR3 is 11 residues. The chain is built from TRBV20-1 and TRBJ2-4; tentative D call: TRBD2 (5 bases). With the DNA end fitting TRBJ2-5 better, the J assignment may be wrong. This TCR came from a woman older than 75 in good health. Sequencing was carried out using blood. The CDR3 region has the DNA TGCAGTGCCGGGAATGGAGAGACCCAGTACTTC. Translating it yields CSAGNGETQYF.